What follows are 21 T cell receptor beta chains derived from one specimen sequenced in a study of blood T cell repertoires in COVID-19. Generated by immunoSEQ multiplex PCR, the TCRdb table keeps only in-frame clones and is missing some. The table records some 260,000 clones, about nine tenths of them present only once. Input material: PBMCs or T cells enriched from blood (not recorded which). These receptors were taken from a woman younger than 30 who had recovered from COVID-19.

This clone was observed a handful of times. The V and J genes are TRBV10-3 and TRBJ1-2; TRBD1 agrees at 7 bases. The junction had 0 bases not matched to a gene; V was cut back by 7 bases and J by 1 base. CDR1 and CDR2 (germline): ENHRY, SYGVKD. This CDR3 spans 12 amino acids. DNA of the CDR3: TGTGCCATCACAGGGGGTAACTATGGCTACACCTTC. This gives the protein CAITGGNYGYTF.

The chain has TRBV5-4 and TRBJ1-1, with D perhaps matching TRBD1 (6 bases). The germline V gene encodes CDR1 SGHNT and CDR2 YYREEE (reference sequence). This CDR3 comprises 15 residues. Trimming cost V 4 bases and J 1 base, with 14 bases left between them. CDR3 nucleotides: TGTGCCAGCAGCCTGGACCTACAGGGGAACACTGAAGCTTTCTTT. Protein: CASSLDLQGNTEAFF. Together with reference TRBV5-4 and TRBJ1-1, the CDR3 gives the full variable domain: ETGVTQSPTHLIKTRGQQVTLRCSSQSGHNTVSWYQQALGQGPQFIFQYYREEENGRGNFPPRFSGLQFPNYSSELNVNALELDDSALYLCASSLDLQGNTEAFFGQGTRLTVV.

V is TRBV4-2 and J is TRBJ1-2, with TRBD1 matching 7 bases. The CDR3 extends over 15 amino acids. V lost 1 base, J lost 4 bases, and 6 bases stayed unmatched. Germline loops: CDR1 LGHNA, CDR2 YNFKEQ. CDR3 amino acids: CASSQGTSGGYGYTF. CDR3 nucleotide sequence: TGTGCCAGCAGCCAAGGCACGTCAGGGGGCTATGGCTACACCTTC.

This sequence joins TRBV19 and TRBJ1-1; 8 bases line up with TRBD1. CDR3 length equals 14 residues. CDR1 and CDR2 from the germline V gene are LNHDA and SQIVND (reference sequence). Trimming at V came to 4 bases and at J to 10 bases, leaving 11 bases not matched to a gene. CDR3 coding DNA: TGTGCCAGTAGTAGGGGGAACAGGGGGAGGGGAGCTTTCTTT. Its translation is CASSRGNRGRGAFF.

This clone has just a few counts. The V call is TRBV5-5, the J call TRBJ2-7; the D gene is possibly TRBD2 (6 bases). The CDR3 extends over 13 amino acids. Per the germline V gene, CDR1 is SGHKS and CDR2 is YYEKEE (reference sequence). V lost 1 base, J lost 3 bases, and 8 bases lay in between. The CDR3 region has the DNA TGTGCCAGCAGCTTGTTCGGGGGCTACGAGCAGTACTTC. It encodes CASSLFGGYEQYF.

In DNA form, the CDR3 reads TGTGCCAGCAGCCCACAGGGTAACACTGAAGCTTTCTTT. As protein: CASSPQGNTEAFF. This chain joins TRBV7-9 and TRBJ1-1; possible D gene TRBD1, 6 bases. There are 13 residues in the CDR3. Germline CDR1 and CDR2: SEHNR and FQNEAQ (reference sequence). V dropped 5 bases and J dropped 2 bases, with 9 bases sitting between them.

The CDR3 coding sequence is TGTGCCAGCAGCGACCAGGGCTATGGCTACACCTTC. This encodes CASSDQGYGYTF. The chain joins TRBV9 to TRBJ1-2; weak D call: TRBD1 (5 bases). V was cut by 3 bases and J by 4 bases, with 7 bases left in between. Germline loops: CDR1 SGDLS, CDR2 YYNGEE. This CDR3 has 12 amino acids.

In its sample, this clone was seen once. V is TRBV28 and J is TRBJ1-6; 7 nucleotides line up with TRBD1. The CDR3 is 13 residues long. V shed 6 bases and J 11 bases; nucleotides not matched to a gene: 7. Germline CDR1 MDHEN, CDR2 SYDVKM. The CDR3 spells CASRRGHRAPLHF. The CDR3 nucleotides read TGTGCCAGCAGGAGGGGGCACAGGGCACCCCTCCACTTT.

The rearrangement uses TRBV18 and TRBJ2-5; 8 nucleotides match TRBD2. J lost 6 bases, V lost 0 bases, and 9 bases had no gene match. The germline gives CDR1 KGHSH, CDR2 LQKENI. CDR3 length: 16 amino acids. CDR3 residues: CASSPPSRRGGKTQYF. CDR3 DNA: TGTGCCAGCTCACCACCGAGCCGGCGCGGGGGGAAGACCCAGTACTTC.

This clone is a singleton in its sample. This rearrangement joins TRBV2 to TRBJ2-1; no reliable D call. Germline CDR1 reads SNHLY; CDR2 reads FYNNEI. With 0 bases removed from V and 8 bases from J, the gap between germline ends came to 8 bases. This CDR3 has 13 amino acids. CDR3 sequence: CASSEAKLDEQFF. Written as DNA, the CDR3 is TGTGCCAGCAGTGAAGCCAAGTTAGATGAGCAGTTCTTC.

The rearrangement uses TRBV28 and TRBJ2-7; D is undetermined. Germline CDR1 is MDHEN and CDR2 is SYDVKM. Trimming cost V 3 bases and J 4 bases, with 10 bases left between them. The CDR3 spans 13 residues. The CDR3 bases are TGTGCCAGCAGTTTTTTCGGTCGGTACGAGCAGTACTTC. The encoded protein is CASSFFGRYEQYF.

The chain has TRBV29-1 and TRBJ1-2; TRBD1 aligns across 9 bases. CDR3 length equals 15 residues. V trimming: 0 bases; J trimming: 4 bases; junction bases outside the gene matches: 6. CDR1 is SQVTM and CDR2 is ANQGSEA in the germline V gene. CDR3 coding DNA: TGCAGCGTTGAAGACGACAGGGGGACGATCTATGGCTACACCTTC. Amino acid sequence: CSVEDDRGTIYGYTF.

The V gene is TRBV7-2, the J gene TRBJ2-3, with 10 bases identical to TRBD1. Looked up from germline, CDR1 is SGHTA and CDR2 is FQGNSA. After removal of 5 bases from V and 6 bases from J, the junction contained 5 bases not matched to a gene. CDR3 size: 14 residues. Here the CDR3 DNA reads TGTGCCAGCAGCCAAGGGACAGGGGCGGATACGCAGTATTTT. Translating it yields CASSQGTGADTQYF.

CDR3 region: CASSYGQGGTEAFF. CDR3 DNA sequence: TGTGCCAGCAGTTACGGGCAGGGCGGCACTGAAGCTTTCTTT. The rearrangement uses TRBV6-2 or TRBV6-3 and TRBJ1-1; the D gene is possibly TRBD1 (5 bases). From germline, CDR1 is MNHEY and CDR2 SVGEGT. The CDR3 has 14 amino acids. Trimming shortened V by 2 bases and J by 4 bases, and 11 bases separated the two germline ends.

The chain is built from TRBV21-1 and TRBJ1-5; the tabulated D call, TRBD1, remains unverified against the DNA. TRBV21-1 is annotated as a pseudogene. The CDR3 is 19 residues long. Written as DNA, the CDR3 is TGTGCCAGCAGCAAAGAGGGCCGGACAGGAGTTTCTCGCAATCAGCCCCAGCATTTT. This codes for CASSKEGRTGVSRNQPQHF.

The rearrangement uses TRBV4-3 and TRBJ1-1; the D is unclear. Trimming removed 0 bases from V and 0 bases from J, with 11 bases in between. Germline loops: CDR1 LGHNA, CDR2 YSLEER. This CDR3 contains 16 residues. CDR3 loop: CASSQDRTGMNTEAFF. The CDR3 DNA sequence: TGCGCCAGCAGCCAAGATAGGACGGGAATGAACACTGAAGCTTTCTTT.

The J gene is TRBJ2-1, the V gene TRBV27, with 12 positions matching TRBD2. There are 15 residues in the CDR3. After removal of 8 bases from V and 7 bases from J, the junction contained 9 bases not matched to a gene. Germline values: CDR1 MNHEY, CDR2 SMNVEV (reference sequence). CDR3 nucleotide sequence: TGTGCCAGCGGACCGCTAGCGGGAGGGGGGAATGAGCAGTTCTTC. The encoded protein is CASGPLAGGGNEQFF.

This sequence joins TRBV7-8 and TRBJ2-5, with D possibly matching TRBD2 (6 bases). CDR1 SGHVS and CDR2 FQNEAQ come from the germline V gene. The CDR3 has 15 amino acids. The V end was cut by 1 base, the J end by 2 bases, with 11 bases between. CDR3 in DNA: TGTGCCAGCAGCTTAGGGGGGGTGCTTCAAGAGACCCAGTACTTC. This encodes CASSLGGVLQETQYF. The variable domain in full, with the rest retrieved from reference TRBV7-8 and TRBJ2-5, is GAGVSQSPRYKVAKRGQDVALRCDPISGHVSLFWYQQALGQGPEFLTYFQNEAQLDKSGLPSDRFFAERPEGSVSTLKIQRTQQEDSAVYLCASSLGGVLQETQYFGPGTRLLVL.

V and J are TRBV4-1 and TRBJ2-3, with D perhaps matching TRBD1 (5 bases). Trimming removed 4 bases at V and 7 bases at J, with 30 bases between. This CDR3 is 19 amino acids long. The V gene's germline CDR1 is MGHRA and CDR2 YSYEKL. The DNA of the CDR3 is TGCGCCAGCAGCCGTCTAACCCGAGGACCAGGGAAAGAGTCCCATACGCAGTATTTT. Residues: CASSRLTRGPGKESHTQYF.

V gene TRBV24-1 combines with J gene TRBJ2-5; 7 positions match TRBD1. J lost 0 bases, V lost 5 bases, and 5 bases had no gene match. The CDR3 is 15 amino acids. Per the germline V gene, CDR1 is KGHDR and CDR2 is SFDVKD. CDR3 sequence (DNA): TGTGCCACCAGTGGCCGGGACAGCTACCAAGAGACCCAGTACTTC. Its protein is CATSGRDSYQETQYF.

This chain connects TRBV10-1 to TRBJ1-5; D is unclear. With 4 bases removed from V and 7 bases from J, the gap between germline ends came to 11 bases. CDR3 size: 13 residues. Per germline, CDR1 WNHNN and CDR2 SYGVQD (reference sequence). CDR3 sequence: CASSGGGNQPQHF. The CDR3 DNA is TGCGCCAGCAGTGGTGGCGGGAACCAGCCCCAGCATTTT.